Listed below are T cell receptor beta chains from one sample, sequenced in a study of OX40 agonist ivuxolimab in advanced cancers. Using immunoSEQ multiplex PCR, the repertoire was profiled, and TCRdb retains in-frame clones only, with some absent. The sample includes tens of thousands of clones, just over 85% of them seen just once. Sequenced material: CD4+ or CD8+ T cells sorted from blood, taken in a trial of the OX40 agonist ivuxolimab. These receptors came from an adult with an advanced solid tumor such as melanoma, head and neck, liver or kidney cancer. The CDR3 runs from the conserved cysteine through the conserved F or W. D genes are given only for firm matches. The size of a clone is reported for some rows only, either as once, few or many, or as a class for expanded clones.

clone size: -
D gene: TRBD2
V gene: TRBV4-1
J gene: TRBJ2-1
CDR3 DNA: TGCGCCAGCAGCCCGGGCCAGCGGGGGGATAATGAGCAGTTCTTC
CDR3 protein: CASSPGQRGDNEQFF

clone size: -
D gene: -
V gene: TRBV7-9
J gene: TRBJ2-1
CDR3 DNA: TGTGCCAGCACCGACGACATGGGGACCCACAATGAGCAGTTCTTC
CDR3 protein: CASTDDMGTHNEQFF

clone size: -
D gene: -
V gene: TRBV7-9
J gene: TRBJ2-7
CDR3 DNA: TGTGCCAGCAGCTTATACCTATACGAGCAGTACTTC
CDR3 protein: CASSLYLYEQYF

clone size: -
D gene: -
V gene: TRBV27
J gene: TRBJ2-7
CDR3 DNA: TGTGCCAGCAGTTTAAAGGAATACTCCTACGAGCAGTACTTC
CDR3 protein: CASSLKEYSYEQYF

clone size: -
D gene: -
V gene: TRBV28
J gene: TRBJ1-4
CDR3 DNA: TGTGCCAGCAGTTTATTTATCGGCAGATCTAATGAAAAACTGTTTTTT
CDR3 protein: CASSLFIGRSNEKLFF

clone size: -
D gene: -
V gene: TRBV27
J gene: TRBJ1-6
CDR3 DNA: TGTGCCAGCAGTTTTCACCCTGGTTCACCCCTCCACTTT
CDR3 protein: CASSFHPGSPLHF

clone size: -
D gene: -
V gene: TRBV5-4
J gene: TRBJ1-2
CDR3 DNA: TGTGCCAGCAGCTTGGCTACCTATTCTAACTATGGCTACACCTTC
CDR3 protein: CASSLATYSNYGYTF

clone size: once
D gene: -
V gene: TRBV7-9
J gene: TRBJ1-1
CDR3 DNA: TGTGCCAGCAACCCCTCGTCGGAAGTCGAAGCTTTCTTT
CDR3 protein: CASNPSSEVEAFF

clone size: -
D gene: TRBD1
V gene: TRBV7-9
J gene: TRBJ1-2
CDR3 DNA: TGTGCCAGCAGCCACCGGGACAGGGAAGGGGGCTATGGCTACACCTTC
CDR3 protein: CASSHRDREGGYGYTF

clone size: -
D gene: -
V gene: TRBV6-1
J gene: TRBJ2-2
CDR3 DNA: TGTGCCAGCAGCACAGGGCCTAGAAACACCGGGGAGCTGTTTTTT
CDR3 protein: CASSTGPRNTGELFF

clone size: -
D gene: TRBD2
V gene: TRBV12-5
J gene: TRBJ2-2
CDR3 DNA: TGTGCTAGTGGTTCCGGGACTAGCCGGGACACCGGGGAGCTGTTTTTT
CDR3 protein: CASGSGTSRDTGELFF

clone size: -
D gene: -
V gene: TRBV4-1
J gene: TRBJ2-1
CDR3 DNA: TGCGCCAGCAGATGGAACAATGAGCAGTTCTTC
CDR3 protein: CASRWNNEQFF

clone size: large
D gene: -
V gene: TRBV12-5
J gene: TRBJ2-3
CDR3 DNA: -
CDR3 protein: CASGLVMVGRGSPWEYF

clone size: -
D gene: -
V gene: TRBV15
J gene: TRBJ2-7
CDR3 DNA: TGTGCCACCAGCAGTATGGGCGAGCAGTACTTC
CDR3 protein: CATSSMGEQYF

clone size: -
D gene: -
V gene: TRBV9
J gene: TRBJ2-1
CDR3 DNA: TGTGCCAGCAGCGTAGGTAGGGCCCCCGTCTACAATGAGCAGTTCTTC
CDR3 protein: CASSVGRAPVYNEQFF

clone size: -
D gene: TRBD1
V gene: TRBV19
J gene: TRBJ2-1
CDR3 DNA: TGTGCCAGTAGTACGACAGGGCCCCGCGGAGGGCAGTTCTTC
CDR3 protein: CASSTTGPRGGQFF

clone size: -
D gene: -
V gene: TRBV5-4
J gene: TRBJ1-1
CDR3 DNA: TGTGCCAGCAGCTTGGAAAGGGGACGTGGATTAGCTTTCTTT
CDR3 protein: CASSLERGRGLAFF

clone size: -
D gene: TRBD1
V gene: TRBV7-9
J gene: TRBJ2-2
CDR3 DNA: TGTGCCAGCAGCACAACTCGCCCGGACAGGGAAGGCGGGGAGCTGTTTTTT
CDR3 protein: CASSTTRPDREGGELFF

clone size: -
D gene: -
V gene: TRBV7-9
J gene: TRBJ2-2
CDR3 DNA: TGTGCCAGCAGCACCGCCGGGGAGCTGTTTTTT
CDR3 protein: CASSTAGELFF

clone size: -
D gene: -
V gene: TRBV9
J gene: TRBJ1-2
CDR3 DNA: TGTGCCAGCAGCGTAGGTGGGGAAGGAGGGGACTATGGCTACACCTTC
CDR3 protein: CASSVGGEGGDYGYTF

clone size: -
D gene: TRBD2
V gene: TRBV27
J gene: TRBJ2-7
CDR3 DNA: TGTGCCAGCAGCTACCTCCGAAGCGGGGGGAGCTCCTACGAGCAGTACTTC
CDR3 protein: CASSYLRSGGSSYEQYF

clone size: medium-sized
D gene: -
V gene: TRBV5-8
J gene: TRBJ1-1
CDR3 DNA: TGTGCCAGCAGCTTGTCACGGAAGAACACTGAAGCTTTCTTT
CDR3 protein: CASSLSRKNTEAFF

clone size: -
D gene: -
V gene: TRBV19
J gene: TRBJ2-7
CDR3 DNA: TGTGCCAGTAGTATAGTGGCAGCCTACGAGCAGTACTTC
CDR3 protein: CASSIVAAYEQYF

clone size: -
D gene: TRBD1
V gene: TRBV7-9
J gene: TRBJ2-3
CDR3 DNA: TGTGCCAGCATCGCGGGACAGGGACCCACAGATACGCAGTATTTT
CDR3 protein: CASIAGQGPTDTQYF

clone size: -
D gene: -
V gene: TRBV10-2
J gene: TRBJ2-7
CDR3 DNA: TGCGCCACCAAAGGGGGGTCTTACGAGCAGTACTTC
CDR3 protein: CATKGGSYEQYF

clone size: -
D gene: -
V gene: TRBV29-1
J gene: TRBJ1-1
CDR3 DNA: TGCAGCGCTGTAGGGGTGGCCTTGAACACTGAAGCTTTCTTT
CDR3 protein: CSAVGVALNTEAFF

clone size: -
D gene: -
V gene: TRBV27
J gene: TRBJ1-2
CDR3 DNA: TGTGCCAGCAGTTTAATCGCTACAGGGCCGGGTGGCTACACCTTC
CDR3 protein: CASSLIATGPGGYTF

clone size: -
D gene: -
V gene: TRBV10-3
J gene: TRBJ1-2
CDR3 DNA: TGTGCCATCAGTGAGACAGGACGACCTAACTATGGCTACACCTTC
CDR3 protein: CAISETGRPNYGYTF

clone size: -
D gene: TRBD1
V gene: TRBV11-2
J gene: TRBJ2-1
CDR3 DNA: TGTGCCAGCAGCTTAGGAACAGGGGGTAGGAGCTCCTACAATGAGCAGTTCTTC
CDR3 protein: CASSLGTGGRSSYNEQFF

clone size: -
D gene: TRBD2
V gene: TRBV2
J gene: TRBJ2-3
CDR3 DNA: TGTGCCAGCCCCGGGCGGGAGACAGATACGCAGTATTTT
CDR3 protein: CASPGRETDTQYF

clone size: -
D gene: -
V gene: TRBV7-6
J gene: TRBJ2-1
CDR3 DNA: TGTGCCAGCAGCTTTGACGTCGGGAGAATCCATGAGCAGTTCTTC
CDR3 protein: CASSFDVGRIHEQFF

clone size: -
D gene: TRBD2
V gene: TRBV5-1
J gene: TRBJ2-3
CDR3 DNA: TGCGCCAGCAGCGATCCAAGCGGGGGGGTAGATACGCAGTATTTT
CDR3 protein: CASSDPSGGVDTQYF

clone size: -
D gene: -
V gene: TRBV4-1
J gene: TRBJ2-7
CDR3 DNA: TGCGCCAGCAGCCCCCAGGGGTCCAGCGGGGCCTACGAGCAGTACTTC
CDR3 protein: CASSPQGSSGAYEQYF

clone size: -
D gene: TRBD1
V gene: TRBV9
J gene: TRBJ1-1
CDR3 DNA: TGTGCCAGCAGCGGGAGACAGGGGCCTGAAGCTTTCTTT
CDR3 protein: CASSGRQGPEAFF

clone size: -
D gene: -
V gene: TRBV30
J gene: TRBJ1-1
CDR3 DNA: TGTGCCTGGAGTGGAGCTGGGACTGAAGCTTTCTTT
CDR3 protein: CAWSGAGTEAFF

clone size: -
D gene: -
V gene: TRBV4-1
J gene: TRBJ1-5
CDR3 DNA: TGCGCCAGCAGCCTCCAAACGGCAAATCAGCCCCAGCATTTT
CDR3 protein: CASSLQTANQPQHF

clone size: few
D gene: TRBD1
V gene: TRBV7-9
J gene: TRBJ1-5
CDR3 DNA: TGTGCCAGCAGCTCAGGGGGCGCGGTGGCCAATCAGCCCCAGCATTTT
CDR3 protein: CASSSGGAVANQPQHF